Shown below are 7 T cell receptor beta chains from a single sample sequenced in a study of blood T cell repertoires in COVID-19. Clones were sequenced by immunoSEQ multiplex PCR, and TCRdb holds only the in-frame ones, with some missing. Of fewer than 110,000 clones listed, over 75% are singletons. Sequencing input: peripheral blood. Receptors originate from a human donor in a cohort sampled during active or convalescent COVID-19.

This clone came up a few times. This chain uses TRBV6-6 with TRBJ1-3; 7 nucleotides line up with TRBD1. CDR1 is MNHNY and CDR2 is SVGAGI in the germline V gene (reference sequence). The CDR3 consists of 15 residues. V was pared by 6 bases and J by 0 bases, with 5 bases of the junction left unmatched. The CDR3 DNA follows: TGTGCCAGCAGCCAGGGGACAGCCTCTGGAAACACCATATATTTT. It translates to CASSQGTASGNTIYF.

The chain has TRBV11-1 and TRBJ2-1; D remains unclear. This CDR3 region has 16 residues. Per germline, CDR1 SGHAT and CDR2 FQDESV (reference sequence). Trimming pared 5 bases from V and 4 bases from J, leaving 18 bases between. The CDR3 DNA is TGTGCCAGCAGCACCTTACAGTTATGGAAATACAATGAGCAGTTCTTC. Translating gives CASSTLQLWKYNEQFF.

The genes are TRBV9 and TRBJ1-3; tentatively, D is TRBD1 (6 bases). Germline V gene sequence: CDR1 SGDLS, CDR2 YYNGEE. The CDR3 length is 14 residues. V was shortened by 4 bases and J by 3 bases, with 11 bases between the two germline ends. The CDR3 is CASSPTGYGNTIYF. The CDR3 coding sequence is TGTGCCAGCAGCCCTACAGGGTATGGAAACACCATATATTTT.

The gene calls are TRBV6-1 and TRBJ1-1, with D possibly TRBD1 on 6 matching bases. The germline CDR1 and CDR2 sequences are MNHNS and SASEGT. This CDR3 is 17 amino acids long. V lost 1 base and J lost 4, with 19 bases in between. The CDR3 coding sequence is TGTGCCAGCAGTGAAGATTTAAGGAGGGGGGGCGGCACTGAAGCTTTCTTT. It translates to CASSEDLRRGGGTEAFF.

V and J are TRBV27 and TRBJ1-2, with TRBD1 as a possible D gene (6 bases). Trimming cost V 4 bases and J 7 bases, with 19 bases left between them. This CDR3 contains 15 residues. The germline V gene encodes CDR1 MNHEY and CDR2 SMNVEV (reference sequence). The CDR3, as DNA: TGTGCCAGCAGTTCCACAGGTCAAGGGGGGGGTGGCTACACCTTC. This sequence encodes CASSSTGQGGGGYTF.

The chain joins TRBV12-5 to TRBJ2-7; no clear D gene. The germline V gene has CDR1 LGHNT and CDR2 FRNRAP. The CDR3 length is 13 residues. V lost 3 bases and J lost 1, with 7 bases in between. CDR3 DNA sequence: TGTGCTAGTGGTTTCGACACTTCCTACGAGCAGTACTTC. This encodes CASGFDTSYEQYF.

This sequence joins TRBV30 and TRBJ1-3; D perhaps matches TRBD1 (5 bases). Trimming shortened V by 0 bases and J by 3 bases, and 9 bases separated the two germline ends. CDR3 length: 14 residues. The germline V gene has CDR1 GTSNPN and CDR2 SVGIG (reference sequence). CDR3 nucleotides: TGTGCCTGGAGTGTTGGGGGGGATGGAAACACCATATATTTT. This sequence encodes CAWSVGGDGNTIYF. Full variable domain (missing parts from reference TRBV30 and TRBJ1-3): SQTIHQWPATLVQPVGSPLSLECTVEGTSNPNLYWYRQAAGRGLQLLFYSVGIGQISSEVPQNLSASRPQDRQFILSSKKLLLSDSGFYLCAWSVGGDGNTIYFGEGSWLTVV.